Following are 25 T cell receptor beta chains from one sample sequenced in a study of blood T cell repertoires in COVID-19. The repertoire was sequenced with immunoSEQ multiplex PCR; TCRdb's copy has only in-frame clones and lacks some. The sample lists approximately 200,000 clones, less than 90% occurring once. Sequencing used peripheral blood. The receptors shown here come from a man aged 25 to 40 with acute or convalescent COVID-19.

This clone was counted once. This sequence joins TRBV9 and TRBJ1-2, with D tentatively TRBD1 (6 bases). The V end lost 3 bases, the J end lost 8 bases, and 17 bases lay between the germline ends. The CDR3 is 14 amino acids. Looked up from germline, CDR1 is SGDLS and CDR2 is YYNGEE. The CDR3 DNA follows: TGTGCCAGCAGCGCTTCGAACTCAGGGGTCGGCTACACCTTC. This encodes CASSASNSGVGYTF.

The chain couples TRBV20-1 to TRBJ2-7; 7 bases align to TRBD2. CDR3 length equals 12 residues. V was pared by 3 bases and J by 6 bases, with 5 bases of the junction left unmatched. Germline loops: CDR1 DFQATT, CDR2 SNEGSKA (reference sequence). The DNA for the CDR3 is TGCAGTGCTAGTTTGGGGGGGACCGAGCAGTACTTC. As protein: CSASLGGTEQYF.

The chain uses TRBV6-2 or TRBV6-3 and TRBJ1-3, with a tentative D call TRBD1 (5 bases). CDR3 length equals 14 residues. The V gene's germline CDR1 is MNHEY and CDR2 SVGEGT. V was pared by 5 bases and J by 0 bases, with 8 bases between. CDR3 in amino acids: CASSRDYSGNTIYF. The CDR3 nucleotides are TGTGCCAGCAGTCGGGACTACTCTGGAAACACCATATATTTT.

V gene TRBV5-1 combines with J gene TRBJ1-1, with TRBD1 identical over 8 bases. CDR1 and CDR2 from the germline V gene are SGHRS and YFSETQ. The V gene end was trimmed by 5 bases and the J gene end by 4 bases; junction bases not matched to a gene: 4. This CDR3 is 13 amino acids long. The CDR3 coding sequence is TGCGCCAGCAGTTACACAGGGGGCACTGAAGCTTTCTTT. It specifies CASSYTGGTEAFF.

The CDR3, as DNA: TGTGCAAGTCGCTTAGTGGCAGCGGGTCACGGCAATGAGCAGTTCTTC. Translated: CASRLVAAGHGNEQFF. The chain links TRBV12-2 to TRBJ2-1; TRBD2 is the table's D call, not checked against the DNA. TRBV12-2 is a pseudogene locus. The CDR3 loop spans 16 amino acids.

CDR3 DNA sequence: TGTGCCAGCAGTTCCCGAGAGGAGACCCAGTACTTC. It is translated as CASSSREETQYF. The V call is TRBV27, the J call TRBJ2-5; no clear D. There are 12 residues in the CDR3. V lost 4 bases and J lost 5, with 8 bases in between. The V gene's germline CDR1 is MNHEY and CDR2 SMNVEV (reference sequence).

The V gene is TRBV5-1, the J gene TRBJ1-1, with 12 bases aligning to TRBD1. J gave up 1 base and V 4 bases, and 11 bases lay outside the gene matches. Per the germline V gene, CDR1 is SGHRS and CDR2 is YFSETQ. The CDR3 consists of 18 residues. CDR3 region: CASSRYRDRGLGNTEAFF. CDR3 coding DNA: TGCGCCAGCAGCCGATACCGGGACAGGGGGCTAGGGAACACTGAAGCTTTCTTT.

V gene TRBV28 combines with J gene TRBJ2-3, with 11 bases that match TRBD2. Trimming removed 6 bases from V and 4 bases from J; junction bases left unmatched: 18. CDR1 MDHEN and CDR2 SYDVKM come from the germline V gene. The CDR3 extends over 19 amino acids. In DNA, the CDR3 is TGTGCCAGCAGCCCAACCTCCGGGACTAGCGGACTCAAGGCAGATACGCAGTATTTT. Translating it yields CASSPTSGTSGLKADTQYF.

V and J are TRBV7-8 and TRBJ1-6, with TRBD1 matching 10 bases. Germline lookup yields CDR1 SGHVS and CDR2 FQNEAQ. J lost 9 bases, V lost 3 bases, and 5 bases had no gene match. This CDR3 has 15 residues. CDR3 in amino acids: CASSFEGQGSSPLHF. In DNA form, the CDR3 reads TGTGCCAGCAGCTTCGAGGGACAGGGGAGTTCACCCCTCCACTTT.

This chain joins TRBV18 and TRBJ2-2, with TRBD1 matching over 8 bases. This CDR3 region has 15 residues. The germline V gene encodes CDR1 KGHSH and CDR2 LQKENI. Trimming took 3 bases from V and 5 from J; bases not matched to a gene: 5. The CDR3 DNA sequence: TGTGCCAGCTCACCTTCCCAGGGGGCAACCGGGGAGCTGTTTTTT. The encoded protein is CASSPSQGATGELFF.

CDR3 DNA: TGTGCCAGCAGTCTCAGGGGAAAAGCAGATACGCAGTATTTT. Translation gives CASSLRGKADTQYF. The chain couples TRBV6-5 to TRBJ2-3; possible D gene TRBD1, 6 bases. Between the trimmed V and J ends, which lost 5 bases and 4 bases, there was a span of 13 bases. Germline CDR1 and CDR2: MNHEY and SVGAGI. This CDR3 has 14 amino acids.

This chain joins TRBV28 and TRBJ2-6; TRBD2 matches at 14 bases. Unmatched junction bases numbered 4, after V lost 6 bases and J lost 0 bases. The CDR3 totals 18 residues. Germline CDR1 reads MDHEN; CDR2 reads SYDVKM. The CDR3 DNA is TGTGCCAGCAGCTTCGGACTAGCGGGAGGCTCTGGGGCCAACGTCCTGACTTTC. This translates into CASSFGLAGGSGANVLTF.

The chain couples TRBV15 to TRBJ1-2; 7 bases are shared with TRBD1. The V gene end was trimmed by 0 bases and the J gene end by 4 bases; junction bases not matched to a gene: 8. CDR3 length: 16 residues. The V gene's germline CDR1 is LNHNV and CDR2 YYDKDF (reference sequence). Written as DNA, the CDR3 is TGTGCCACCAGCAGAGATGCGGCGGGACAGTCCTATGGCTACACCTTC. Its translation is CATSRDAAGQSYGYTF.

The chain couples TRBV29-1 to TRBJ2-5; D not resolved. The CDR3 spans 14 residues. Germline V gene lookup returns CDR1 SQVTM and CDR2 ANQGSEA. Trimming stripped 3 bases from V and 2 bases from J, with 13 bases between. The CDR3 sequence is CSVESFNSQETQYF. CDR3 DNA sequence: TGCAGCGTTGAGTCGTTTAACAGTCAAGAGACCCAGTACTTC.

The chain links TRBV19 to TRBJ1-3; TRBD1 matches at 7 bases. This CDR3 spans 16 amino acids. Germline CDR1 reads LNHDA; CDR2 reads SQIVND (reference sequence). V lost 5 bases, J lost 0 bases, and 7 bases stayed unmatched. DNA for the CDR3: TGTGCCAGTAGTGATGACAGGGCCCACTCTGGAAACACCATATATTTT. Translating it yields CASSDDRAHSGNTIYF.

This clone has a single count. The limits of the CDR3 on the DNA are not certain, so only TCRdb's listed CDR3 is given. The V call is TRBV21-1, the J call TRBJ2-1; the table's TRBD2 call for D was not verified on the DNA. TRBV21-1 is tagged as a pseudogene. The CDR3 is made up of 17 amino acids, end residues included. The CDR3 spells CASSKAVGGGSNNEQFF.

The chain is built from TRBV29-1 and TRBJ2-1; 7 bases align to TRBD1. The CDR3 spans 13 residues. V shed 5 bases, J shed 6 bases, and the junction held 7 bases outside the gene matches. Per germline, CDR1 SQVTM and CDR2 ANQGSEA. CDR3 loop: CSVRWTGINEQFF. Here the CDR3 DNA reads TGCAGCGTTCGTTGGACAGGAATCAATGAGCAGTTCTTC.

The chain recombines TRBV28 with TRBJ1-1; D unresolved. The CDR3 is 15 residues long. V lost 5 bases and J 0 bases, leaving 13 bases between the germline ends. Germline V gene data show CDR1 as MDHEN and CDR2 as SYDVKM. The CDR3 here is CASSPHDILNTEAFF. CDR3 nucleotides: TGTGCCAGCAGTCCCCACGACATTCTGAACACTGAAGCTTTCTTT.

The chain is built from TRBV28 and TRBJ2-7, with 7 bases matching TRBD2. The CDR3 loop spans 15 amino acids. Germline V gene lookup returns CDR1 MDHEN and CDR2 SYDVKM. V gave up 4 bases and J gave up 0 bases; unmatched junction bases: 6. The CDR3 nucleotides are TGTGCCAGCAGTTCGGCCCGGGACTACTCCTACGAGCAGTACTTC. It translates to CASSSARDYSYEQYF.

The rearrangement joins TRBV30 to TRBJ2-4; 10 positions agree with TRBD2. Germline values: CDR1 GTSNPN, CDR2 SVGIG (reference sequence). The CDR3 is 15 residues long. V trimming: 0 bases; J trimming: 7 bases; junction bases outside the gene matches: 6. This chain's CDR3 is CAWSVYSGRGNIQYF. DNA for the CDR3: TGTGCCTGGAGTGTATACAGCGGGAGGGGGAACATTCAGTACTTC.

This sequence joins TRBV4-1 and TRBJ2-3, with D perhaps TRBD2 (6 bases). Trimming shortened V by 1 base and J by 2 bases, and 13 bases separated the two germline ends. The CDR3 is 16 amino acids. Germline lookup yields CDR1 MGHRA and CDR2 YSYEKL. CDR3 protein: CASSQGGTFITDTQYF. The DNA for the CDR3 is TGCGCCAGCAGCCAAGGGGGGACTTTCATCACAGATACGCAGTATTTT.

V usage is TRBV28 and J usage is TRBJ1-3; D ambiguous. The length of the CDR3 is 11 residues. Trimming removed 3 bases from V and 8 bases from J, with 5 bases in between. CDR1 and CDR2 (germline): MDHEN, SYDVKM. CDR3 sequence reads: CASSFRDTIYF. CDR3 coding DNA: TGTGCCAGCAGTTTCCGTGACACCATATATTTT.

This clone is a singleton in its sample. CDR3 sequence: CASSPYLDRLNEAFF. The CDR3 DNA is TGTGCCAGCTCACCCTACCTGGACAGGCTGAATGAAGCTTTCTTT. The genes are TRBV18 and TRBJ1-1; TRBD1 aligns across 7 bases. J was trimmed by 7 bases and V by 3 bases; bases with no gene match: 11. CDR1 is KGHSH, CDR2 LQKENI, per germline. CDR3 length equals 15 residues.

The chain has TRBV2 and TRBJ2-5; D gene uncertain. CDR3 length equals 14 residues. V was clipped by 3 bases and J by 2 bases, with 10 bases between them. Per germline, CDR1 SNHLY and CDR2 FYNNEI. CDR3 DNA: TGTGCCAGCAGTGAGTCACTACCGCAAGAGACCCAGTACTTC. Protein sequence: CASSESLPQETQYF.

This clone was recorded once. The CDR3 bases are TGTGCCAGCACCACCTCCAGGGTGACTGAAGCTTTCTTT. It codes for CASTTSRVTEAFF. The chain has TRBV6-5 and TRBJ1-1, with D perhaps TRBD1 (5 bases). Trimming cost V 7 bases and J 5 bases, with 14 bases left between them. Germline CDR1 and CDR2: MNHEY and SVGAGI. The CDR3 covers 13 residues.